One and the same sample provided the 5 T cell receptor beta chains below, sequenced in a study of cytomegalovirus exposure and HLA in healthy donors. Use of 60 Vbeta and 13 Jbeta primers characterized the PCR. Libraries were prepared by immunoSEQ multiplex PCR; TCRdb keeps only in-frame clonotypes and omits some of them. The sample includes 90,000 to 120,000 clones, almost 80% seen only once; the top ten take roughly 5%. Material: PBMCs. Every receptor here comes from a man between 60 and 70 years old in good health and CMV-seropositive.

This sequence joins TRBV7-9 and TRBJ2-3; the match to TRBD2 covers 9 bases. Trimming removed 3 bases from V and 6 bases from J; junction bases left unmatched: 4. Germline CDR1 reads SEHNR; CDR2 reads FQNEAQ (reference sequence). The CDR3 length is 14 residues. As DNA, the CDR3 is TGTGCCAGCAGCTTTAGCGGGGGTCTTGATACGCAGTATTTT. Residues: CASSFSGGLDTQYF.

The chain recombines TRBV7-9 with TRBJ1-5; 9 bases align to TRBD1. The germline V gene has CDR1 SEHNR and CDR2 FQNEAQ (reference sequence). Germline trimming cut 1 base from V and 4 bases from J; bases unmatched to any gene: 2. This CDR3 contains 15 residues. The CDR3 reads CASSLGGTGNQPQHF. Here the CDR3 DNA reads TGTGCCAGCAGCTTAGGGGGGACAGGGAATCAGCCCCAGCATTTT. The full variable domain, in which reference TRBV7-9 and TRBJ1-5 provide the parts outside the CDR3, is DTGVSQNPRHKITKRGQNVTFRCDPISEHNRLYWYRQTLGQGPEFLTYFQNEAQLEKSRLLSDRFSAERPKGSFSTLEIQRTEQGDSAMYLCASSLGGTGNQPQHFGDGTRLSIL.

The rearrangement uses TRBV5-1 and TRBJ2-7; TRBD2 matches 13 bases. V was clipped by 0 bases and J by 6 bases; unmatched bases: 3. This CDR3 has 15 residues. The V gene's germline CDR1 is SGHRS and CDR2 YFSETQ. CDR3 sequence: CASSLDGLAGVEQYF. Here the CDR3 DNA reads TGCGCCAGCAGCTTGGACGGACTAGCGGGGGTCGAGCAGTACTTC.

In this sample, this clone turned up a few times. Other DNA sequences of this sample code for an identical CDR3. V usage is TRBV5-1 and J usage is TRBJ1-1, with a possible D match to TRBD1 (5 bases). Germline CDR1 is SGHRS and CDR2 is YFSETQ. The CDR3 covers 14 residues. V gave up 3 bases and J gave up 4 bases, with 13 bases separating them. The CDR3 DNA reads as TGCGCCAGCAGCTACGGGACGGAGGGCACTGAAGCTTTCTTT. This translates into CASSYGTEGTEAFF.

V and J are TRBV29-1 and TRBJ2-1; 10 positions agree with TRBD2. V lost 6 bases to trimming and J lost 6 bases; unmatched junction nucleotides: 5. Germline lookup yields CDR1 SQVTM and CDR2 ANQGSEA. CDR3 length: 13 residues. The chain's CDR3 is CSVERGGSNEQFF. The CDR3 nucleotides are TGCAGCGTCGAGCGGGGGGGTAGCAATGAGCAGTTCTTC.